A selection of T cell receptor beta chains follows, all from one sample in a study of regulatory T cells in long-lasting Graves disease. TCRdb used MiXCR to reprocess the multiplex PCR reads, holding one entry per CDR3 protein. Of about 530,000 distinct CDR3 sequences in the sample, around 16% were seen once. The same data also went into a second study, on T cells in Graves' hyperthyroidism and ophthalmopathy.

The input for sequencing was peripheral blood mononuclear cells (PBMCs), taken at new diagnosis, from a patient treated with antithyroid drugs. These receptor sequences come from a woman aged 40 to 65 with Graves disease. The CDR3 runs from the conserved cysteine through the conserved F or W. A D gene is named only where the DNA matches it firmly. The listing skips clone size in some rows; elsewhere it reads once, few, many or a size class.

cdr3_length,clone_size,v_call,j_call,d_call,cdr3_nt,cdr3_aa
19,few,TRBV5-1,TRBJ1-6,NA,TGCGCCAGCAGCTTCGGCACTCTATTGACAGGAACTCATAATTCACCCCTCCACTTT,CASSFGTLLTGTHNSPLHF
15,NA,TRBV12-3/TRBV12-4,TRBJ1-5,NA,TGTGCCAGCAGTTTAGCTAGGTCAAAGAATCAGCCCCAGCATTTT,CASSLARSKNQPQHF
14,many,TRBV2,TRBJ1-1,NA,TGTGCCAGCCCTGGCAAGACGGCGGACACTGAAGCTTTCTTT,CASPGKTADTEAFF
15,many,TRBV10-3,TRBJ2-1,NA,TGTGCCATCAGTGAAACGGGGTCGACCTACAATGAGCAGTTCTTC,CAISETGSTYNEQFF
14,few,TRBV6-1,TRBJ2-3,NA,TGTGCCAGCAGGGTACTAGCATCCACAGATACGCAGTATTTT,CASRVLASTDTQYF
16,few,TRBV5-1,TRBJ2-1,TRBD2,TGCGCCAGCAGCCCGGTCGAGGTTAGCGGGGGGGCCTTAGGGTTCTTC,CASSPVEVSGGALGFF
15,NA,TRBV7-9,TRBJ2-3,NA,TGTGCCAGCAGCCAAGATGCCGCCCCCGGGGATACGCAGTATTTT,CASSQDAAPGDTQYF
16,NA,TRBV6-1,TRBJ2-5,NA,TGTGCCAGCAGTGCTCAGCGATTCCCTTCTCGGGAGACCCAGTACTTC,CASSAQRFPSRETQYF
15,few,TRBV7-2,TRBJ1-2,TRBD1,TGTGCCAGCAGCTTATCAGGGGGCTTCCCCTATGGCTACACCTTC,CASSLSGGFPYGYTF
16,few,TRBV3-1,TRBJ2-2,NA,TGTGCCAGCAGCCCGCTTGGCGGGGGCGCCGGCGGGGAGCTGTTTTTT,CASSPLGGGAGGELFF
13,many,TRBV12-3/TRBV12-4,TRBJ1-1,NA,TGTGCCAGCACCTCTTGGGACCTCCTGGAAGCTTTCTTT,CASTSWDLLEAFF
13,NA,TRBV29-1,TRBJ2-5,NA,TGCAGCTCTACTGGAGGGGTCAGGGAGACCCAGTACTTC,CSSTGGVRETQYF
14,few,TRBV19,TRBJ2-1,NA,TGTGCCAGTAGGGCAGAGAGCTCCTACAATGAGCAGTTCTTC,CASRAESSYNEQFF
16,NA,TRBV5-1,TRBJ1-1,NA,TGCGCCAGCAGCCACAACACCCACAGGGTCGGCACTGAAGCTTTCTTT,CASSHNTHRVGTEAFF
14,NA,TRBV4-1,TRBJ1-1,TRBD1,TGCGCCAGCAGCCAAGCCGACAGGGAAACTGAAGCTTTCTTT,CASSQADRETEAFF
16,many,TRBV7-8,TRBJ2-1,NA,TGTGCCAGCACCTACCAACTGGGATCCTCCTACAATGAGCAGTTCTTC,CASTYQLGSSYNEQFF
15,few,TRBV9,TRBJ2-1,NA,TGTGCCAGCAGCGTAGAGGGGGGGACCTACAATGAGCAGTTCTTC,CASSVEGGTYNEQFF
14,few,TRBV6-1,TRBJ1-4,NA,TGTGCCAGCAGAGCCGGACAGCCCAATGAAAAACTGTTTTTT,CASRAGQPNEKLFF
14,many,TRBV5-1,TRBJ2-1,TRBD1,TGCGCCAGCAGCTTGGGACAGGGGGCGAATGAGCAGTTCTTC,CASSLGQGANEQFF
18,many,TRBV9,TRBJ2-1,TRBD2,TGTGCCAGCAGCGTAGAGGGAGGGCGGGGGGCGAGATACAATGAGCAGTTCTTC,CASSVEGGRGARYNEQFF
16,few,TRBV28,TRBJ2-7,NA,TGTGCCAGCAGCCACCTTTTCTTTTCCCTCTCCTACGAGCAGTACTTC,CASSHLFFSLSYEQYF
15,NA,TRBV3-1,TRBJ1-2,TRBD1,TGTGCCAGCAGCCCGGCGCCGGGACAGAACTATGGCTACACCTTC,CASSPAPGQNYGYTF
15,few,TRBV15,TRBJ1-4,NA,TGTGCCACCAGCTCTCAGCGCGCAACTAATGAAAAACTGTTTTTT,CATSSQRATNEKLFF
16,NA,TRBV4-2,TRBJ2-2,NA,TGTGCCAGCAGCCAAGAATTTTGGGGCTTGGCCGGGGAGCTGTTTTTT,CASSQEFWGLAGELFF
14,few,TRBV10-3,TRBJ2-1,TRBD1,TGTGCCATCAGCCTCCTGACAGGGGACAATGAGCAGTTCTTC,CAISLLTGDNEQFF
14,many,TRBV29-1,TRBJ2-3,TRBD1,TGCAGCGTTACTAAGGGACAGAGCACAGATACGCAGTATTTT,CSVTKGQSTDTQYF
13,NA,TRBV6-4,TRBJ1-5,NA,TGTGCCAGCAGTGACGAGGTCAATCAGCCCCAGCATTTT,CASSDEVNQPQHF
15,many,TRBV30,TRBJ2-2,NA,TGTGCCTGGAGTGTTATGTCCTCGAACACCGGGGAGCTGTTTTTT,CAWSVMSSNTGELFF
14,many,TRBV12-3/TRBV12-4,TRBJ2-7,TRBD1,TGTGCCAGCAGTTTTGAAGGGGGCGACTACGAGCAGTACTTC,CASSFEGGDYEQYF
17,many,TRBV27,TRBJ2-3,NA,TGTGCCAGCAGTCCCCTTAGCGAGCGGGTGAGCACAGATACGCAGTATTTT,CASSPLSERVSTDTQYF
13,many,TRBV30,TRBJ1-1,NA,TGTGCCGGCGGGAAGCCGGGGAACACTGAAGCTTTCTTT,CAGGKPGNTEAFF
12,many,TRBV12-5,TRBJ1-2,NA,TGTGCTAGTGGTTTTCTAACCTATGGCTACACCTTC,CASGFLTYGYTF
11,NA,TRBV2,TRBJ2-2,NA,TGTGCCAGCACCATGGCCGGGGAGCTGTTTTTT,CASTMAGELFF
13,NA,TRBV6-1,TRBJ1-2,TRBD1,TGTGCCAGCAGTGCGACAGGGGGCGTACCGAGCACCTTC,CASSATGGVPSTF
15,once,TRBV6-1,TRBJ2-2,NA,TGTGCCAGCAGTGAACTGGGTAGCCCCACCGGGGAGCTGTTTTTT,CASSELGSPTGELFF
14,NA,TRBV19,TRBJ2-5,NA,TGTGCCAGTCAGGACTGGCCCTTCGAAGAGACCCAGTACTTC,CASQDWPFEETQYF
15,few,TRBV9,TRBJ2-3,NA,TGTGCCAGCAGCGTAGGCGGGGACCTTACGGATACGCAGTATTTT,CASSVGGDLTDTQYF
14,many,TRBV6-1,TRBJ2-1,TRBD2,TGTGCCAGCAGTGCGGCGGGGGGGCCAAATGAGCAGTTCTTC,CASSAAGGPNEQFF
14,NA,TRBV5-6,TRBJ2-7,NA,TGTGCCAGCAGCTTGTCCGAGAGCTCCTACGAGCGGTACTTC,CASSLSESSYERYF
13,many,TRBV5-1,TRBJ1-6,NA,TGCGCCAGCAGCTTGGTGGGCGTCTCACCCCTCCACTTT,CASSLVGVSPLHF
17,few,TRBV5-6,TRBJ1-1,NA,TGTGCCAGCAGCTTGGAGTCCCCCAAGCGGGGGGACACTGAAGCTTTCTTT,CASSLESPKRGDTEAFF
13,many,TRBV20-1,TRBJ2-2,NA,TGCAGTGCTGTGACCATAGGACCCGGGGAGCTGTTTTTT,CSAVTIGPGELFF
13,few,TRBV20-1,TRBJ2-7,NA,TGCAGTGCTATGTCCGACGAGTCCTACGAGCAGTACTTC,CSAMSDESYEQYF